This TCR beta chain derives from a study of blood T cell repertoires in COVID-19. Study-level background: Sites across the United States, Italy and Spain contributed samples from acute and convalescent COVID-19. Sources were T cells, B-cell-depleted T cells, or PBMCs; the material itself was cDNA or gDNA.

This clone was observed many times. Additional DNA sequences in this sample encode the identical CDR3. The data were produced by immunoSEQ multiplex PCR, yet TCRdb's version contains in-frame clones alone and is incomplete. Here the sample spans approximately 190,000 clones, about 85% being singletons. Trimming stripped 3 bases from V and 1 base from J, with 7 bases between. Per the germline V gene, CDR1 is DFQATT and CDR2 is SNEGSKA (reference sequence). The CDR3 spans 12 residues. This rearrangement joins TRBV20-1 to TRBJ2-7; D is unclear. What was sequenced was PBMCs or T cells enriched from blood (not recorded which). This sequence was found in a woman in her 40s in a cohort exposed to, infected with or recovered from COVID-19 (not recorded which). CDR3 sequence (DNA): TGCAGTGCTAGTGTCAGATCCTACGAGCAGTACTTC. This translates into CSASVRSYEQYF.